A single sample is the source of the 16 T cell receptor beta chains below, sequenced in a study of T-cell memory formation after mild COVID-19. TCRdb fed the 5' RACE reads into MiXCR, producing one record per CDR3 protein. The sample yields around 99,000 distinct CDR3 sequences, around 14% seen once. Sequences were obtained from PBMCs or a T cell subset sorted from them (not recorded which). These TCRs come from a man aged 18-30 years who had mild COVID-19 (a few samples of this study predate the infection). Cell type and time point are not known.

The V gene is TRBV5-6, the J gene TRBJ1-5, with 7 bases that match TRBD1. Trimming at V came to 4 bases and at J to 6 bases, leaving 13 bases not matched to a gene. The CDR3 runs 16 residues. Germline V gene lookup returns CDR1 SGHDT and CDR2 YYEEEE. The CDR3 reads CASSPGGRGTFQPQHF. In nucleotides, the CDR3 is TGTGCCAGCAGCCCCGGGGGCAGGGGGACGTTTCAGCCCCAGCATTTT.

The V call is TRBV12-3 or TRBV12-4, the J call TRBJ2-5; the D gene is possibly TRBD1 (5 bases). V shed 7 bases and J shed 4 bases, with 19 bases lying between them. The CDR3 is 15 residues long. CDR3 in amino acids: CASTPSVGARETQYF. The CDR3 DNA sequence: TGTGCCAGCACCCCATCAGTAGGGGCGCGAGAGACCCAGTACTTC.

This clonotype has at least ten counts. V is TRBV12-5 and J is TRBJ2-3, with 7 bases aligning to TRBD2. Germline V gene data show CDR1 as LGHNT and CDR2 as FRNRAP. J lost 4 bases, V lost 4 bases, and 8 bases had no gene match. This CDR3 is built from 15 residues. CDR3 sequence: CASGSDSGLPDTQYF. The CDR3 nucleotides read TGTGCTAGTGGTTCTGACTCGGGACTACCAGATACGCAGTATTTT.

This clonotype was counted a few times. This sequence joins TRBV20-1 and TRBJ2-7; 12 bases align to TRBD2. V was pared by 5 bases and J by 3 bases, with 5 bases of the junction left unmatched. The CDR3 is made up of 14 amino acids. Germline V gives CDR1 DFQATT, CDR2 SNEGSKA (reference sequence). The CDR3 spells CSASGLAGLYEQYF. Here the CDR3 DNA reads TGCAGTGCTTCCGGACTAGCGGGGCTCTACGAGCAGTACTTC.

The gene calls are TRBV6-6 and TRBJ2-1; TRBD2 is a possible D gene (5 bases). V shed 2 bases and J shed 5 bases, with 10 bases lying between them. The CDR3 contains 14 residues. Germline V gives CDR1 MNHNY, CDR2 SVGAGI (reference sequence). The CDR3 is CASSYPGLDNEQFF. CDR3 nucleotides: TGTGCCAGCAGTTACCCCGGACTGGACAATGAGCAGTTCTTC.

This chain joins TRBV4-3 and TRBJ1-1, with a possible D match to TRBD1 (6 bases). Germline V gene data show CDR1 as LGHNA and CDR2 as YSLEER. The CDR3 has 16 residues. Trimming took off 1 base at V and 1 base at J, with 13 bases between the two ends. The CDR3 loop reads CASSQGAGDANTEAFF. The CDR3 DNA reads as TGCGCCAGCAGCCAAGGGGCAGGGGATGCGAACACTGAAGCTTTCTTT.

The CDR3 DNA reads as TGTGCCAGCAGCGTAGGGAAGCGGGGGGCCATGTACCAAGAGACCCAGTACTTC. Amino acids: CASSVGKRGAMYQETQYF. The chain combines TRBV9 with TRBJ2-5; 9 positions agree with TRBD2. The ends lost 0 bases at V and 0 bases at J; junction bases unmatched: 9. Germline assignment: CDR1 SGDLS and CDR2 YYNGEE. The CDR3 contains 18 residues. The whole variable domain, remainder taken from reference TRBV9 and TRBJ2-5, is DSGVTQTPKHLITATGQRVTLRCSPRSGDLSVYWYQQSLDQGLQFLIQYYNGEERAKGNILERFSAQQFPDLHSELNLSSLELGDSALYFCASSVGKRGAMYQETQYFGPGTRLLVL.

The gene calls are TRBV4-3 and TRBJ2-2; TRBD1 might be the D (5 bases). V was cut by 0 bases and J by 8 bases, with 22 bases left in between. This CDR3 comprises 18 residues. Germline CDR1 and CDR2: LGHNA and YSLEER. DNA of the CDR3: TGCGCCAGCAGCCAAGATGGGCCTACGACAGTGAACAGTGGGGAGCTGTTTTTT. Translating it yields CASSQDGPTTVNSGELFF.

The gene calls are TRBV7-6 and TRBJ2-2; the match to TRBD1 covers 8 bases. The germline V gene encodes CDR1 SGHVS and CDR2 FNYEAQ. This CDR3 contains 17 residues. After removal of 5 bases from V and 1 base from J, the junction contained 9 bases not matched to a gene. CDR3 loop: CASSRRRTGWNTGELFF. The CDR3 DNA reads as TGTGCCAGCAGCCGGCGCCGGACAGGGTGGAACACCGGGGAGCTGTTTTTT.

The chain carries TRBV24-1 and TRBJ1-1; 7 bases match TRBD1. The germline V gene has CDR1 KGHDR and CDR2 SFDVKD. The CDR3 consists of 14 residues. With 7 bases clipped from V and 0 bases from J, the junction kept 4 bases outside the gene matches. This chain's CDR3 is CATRTTGLNTEAFF. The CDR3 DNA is TGTGCCACCAGGACGACAGGGCTGAACACTGAAGCTTTCTTT.

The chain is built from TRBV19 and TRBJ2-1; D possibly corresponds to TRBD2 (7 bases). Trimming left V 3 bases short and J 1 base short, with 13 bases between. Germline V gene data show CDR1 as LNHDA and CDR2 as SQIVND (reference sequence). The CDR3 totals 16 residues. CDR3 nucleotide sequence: TGTGCCAGTAGTATTACGGGGGGCAGGTCCTACAATGAGCAGTTCTTC. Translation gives CASSITGGRSYNEQFF. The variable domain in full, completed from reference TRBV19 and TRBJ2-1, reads DGGITQSPKYLFRKEGQNVTLSCEQNLNHDAMYWYRQDPGQGLRLIYYSQIVNDFQKGDIAEGYSVSREKKESFPLTVTSAQKNPTAFYLCASSITGGRSYNEQFFGPGTRLTVL.

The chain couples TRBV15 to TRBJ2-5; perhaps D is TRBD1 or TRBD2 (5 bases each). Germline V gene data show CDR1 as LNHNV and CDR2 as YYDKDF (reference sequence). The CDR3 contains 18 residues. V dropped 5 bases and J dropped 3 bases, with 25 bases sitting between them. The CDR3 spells CATSPRGEPGVTEETQYF. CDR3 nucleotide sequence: TGTGCCACCAGCCCCCGAGGGGAGCCCGGGGTAACGGAAGAGACCCAGTACTTC.

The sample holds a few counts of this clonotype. The CDR3 is CASSLEGAGGELFF. The CDR3 bases are TGTGCCAGCAGCTTGGAAGGGGCTGGCGGGGAGCTGTTTTTT. The chain is built from TRBV5-6 and TRBJ2-2; perhaps TRBD1 as D (5 bases). This CDR3 is built from 14 residues. Germline lookup yields CDR1 SGHDT and CDR2 YYEEEE. The V end was cut by 0 bases, the J end by 7 bases, with 10 bases between. Complete variable domain (other parts from reference TRBV5-6 and TRBJ2-2): DAGVTQSPTHLIKTRGQQVTLRCSPKSGHDTVSWYQQALGQGPQFIFQYYEEEERQRGNFPDRFSGHQFPNYSSELNVNALLLGDSALYLCASSLEGAGGELFFGEGSRLTVL.

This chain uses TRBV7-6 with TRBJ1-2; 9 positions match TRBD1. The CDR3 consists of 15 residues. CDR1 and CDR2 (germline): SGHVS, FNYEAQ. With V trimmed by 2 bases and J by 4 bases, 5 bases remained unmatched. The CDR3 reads CASSLYRGRSYGYTF. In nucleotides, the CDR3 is TGTGCCAGCAGCTTATACAGGGGGCGAAGCTATGGCTACACCTTC.

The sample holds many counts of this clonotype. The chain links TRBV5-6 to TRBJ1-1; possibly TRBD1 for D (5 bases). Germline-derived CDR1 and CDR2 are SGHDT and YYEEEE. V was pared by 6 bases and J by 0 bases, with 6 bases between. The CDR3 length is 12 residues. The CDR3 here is CASTGLNTEAFF. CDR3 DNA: TGTGCCAGCACAGGGCTGAACACTGAAGCTTTCTTT.

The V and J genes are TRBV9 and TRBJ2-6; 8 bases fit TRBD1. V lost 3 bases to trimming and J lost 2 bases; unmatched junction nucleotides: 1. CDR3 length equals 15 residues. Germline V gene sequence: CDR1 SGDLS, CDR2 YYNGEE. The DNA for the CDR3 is TGTGCCAGCAGCGCGACAGGGGCTGGGGCCAACGTCCTGACTTTC. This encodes CASSATGAGANVLTF.